This entry describes one T cell receptor (beta chain). V was clipped by 7 bases and J by 3 bases, with 10 bases between them. Per germline, CDR1 MNHEY and CDR2 SVGAGI. This CDR3 has 12 residues. The data originate from a study of control samples from healthy donors and cancer patients. Clones were read by immunoSEQ multiplex PCR, and TCRdb kept only the in-frame ones, dropping some. Of 73,000 or so clones in the sample, over 75% were seen once. The chain couples TRBV6-5 to TRBJ2-7; D possibly corresponds to TRBD1 (5 bases). Sequencing input: blood. The receptor's source is a woman aged 45-65 years in good health. The CDR3 DNA reads as TGTGCCAGCACCAGACAGAACTACGAGCAGTACTTC. Amino acid sequence: CASTRQNYEQYF.